A single sample is the source of the 7 T cell receptor beta chains below, sequenced in a study of human T cells and chemical hapten exposure. Time point indicated: patch test 3, about 24 weeks after DPC sensitization. The treatment was: therapeutic diphenylcyclopropenone sensitization with weekly scalp DPC. TCRdb itself ran the RACE reads through MiXCR, one entry per CDR3 protein. The data contain about 120,000 distinct CDR3 sequences, over 9% of them seen just once; the ten biggest clones take up around 2.2%. The sequenced sample was whole blood, obtained in connection with sensitization to the hapten diphenylcyclopropenone (DPC). The origin of the receptors is a woman aged 45-60 years with alopecia areata. Some clones in this sample may be carry-over from other donors' samples.

CDR3 DNA sequence: TGCAGTGATCAAGACGGGAGAGCCGATACGCAGTATTTT. Translation: CSDQDGRADTQYF. The chain joins TRBV20-1 to TRBJ2-3; D is possibly TRBD2 (6 bases). This CDR3 spans 13 amino acids. Germline values: CDR1 DFQATT, CDR2 SNEGSKA (reference sequence). Between the trimmed V and J ends, which lost 7 bases and 6 bases, there was a span of 17 bases.

The J gene is TRBJ2-3, the V gene TRBV27; no definite D call. The CDR3 runs to 14 residues. Trimming stripped 3 bases from V and 3 bases from J, with 10 bases between. Per germline, CDR1 MNHEY and CDR2 SMNVEV (reference sequence). The CDR3 spells CASSFWPATDTQYF. CDR3 DNA: TGTGCCAGCAGTTTTTGGCCCGCGACAGATACGCAGTATTTT.

This clonotype was seen repeatedly, ten times or more. This chain uses TRBV29-1 with TRBJ2-3, with D perhaps matching TRBD1 or TRBD2 (5 bases each). Looked up from germline, CDR1 is SQVTM and CDR2 is ANQGSEA. The CDR3 is 13 residues long. V was shortened by 3 bases and J by 0 bases, with 7 bases between the two germline ends. The CDR3 protein is CSVDRDSTDTQYF. The CDR3, as DNA: TGCAGCGTTGACAGGGACAGCACAGATACGCAGTATTTT.

This clonotype was seen a handful of times. This sequence joins TRBV12-3 or TRBV12-4 and TRBJ1-2; 12 bases fit TRBD1. V lost 7 bases, J lost 2 bases, and 5 bases stayed unmatched. The length of the CDR3 is 15 residues. The CDR3 coding sequence is TGTGCCAGCAAGCGGGACAGGGGGCTCAACTATGGCTACACCTTC. This sequence encodes CASKRDRGLNYGYTF.

The chain links TRBV20-1 to TRBJ2-1; D possibly corresponds to TRBD2 (6 bases). The germline gives CDR1 DFQATT, CDR2 SNEGSKA (reference sequence). This CDR3 spans 13 amino acids. V dropped 8 bases and J dropped 9 bases, with 20 bases sitting between them. CDR3 nucleotides: TGCAGTCAGAAAAAGACTAGTAGTAGTGAGCAGTTCTTC. As protein: CSQKKTSSSEQFF.

Many counts were recorded for this clonotype. CDR3 residues: CAISGGDSSSSYEQYF. In DNA form, the CDR3 reads TGTGCCATCAGTGGCGGGGACTCCTCGAGCTCCTACGAGCAGTACTTC. J is TRBJ2-7 and V is TRBV10-3, with a weak D call TRBD2 (6 bases). The germline V gene has CDR1 ENHRY and CDR2 SYGVKD. The V and J ends lost 4 bases and 0 bases respectively, with 16 bases between them. The CDR3 has 16 residues.

There are a few counts of this clonotype. J is TRBJ2-3 and V is TRBV29-1, with D tentatively TRBD2 (6 bases). The V end lost 2 bases, the J end lost 10 bases, and 10 bases lay between the germline ends. CDR1 SQVTM and CDR2 ANQGSEA come from the germline V gene. CDR3 length equals 11 residues. The CDR3 DNA follows: TGCAGCGTTGAACGACTAGGGGCGCAGTATTTT. The encoded protein is CSVERLGAQYF.